This TCR beta chain was documented in a study of Ad26.COV2.S vaccination and SARS-CoV-2 variants. As to this clone: The antigen is undetermined.

Notes on the study in general: Non-spike TCR breadth showed similarity between vaccine and placebo recipients. The study found higher spike-specific TCR breadth in vaccine than placebo recipients. After vaccination, substantial breadth of spike-specific CD8+ and CD4+ responses was reported.

Regarding treatment: some 20 received Ad26.COV2.S at low or high dose, single or two shots; roughly 5 received placebo; per-sample allocation not given. Sample collection was performed on day 63 after the first vaccine or placebo injection. It was Wuhan-strain SARS-CoV-2 spike that the Ad26 vaccine vector expressed. The CDR3 length is 18 residues. Germline values: CDR1 SGHTS, CDR2 YDEGEE. J gave up 5 bases and V 1 base, and 13 bases lay outside the gene matches. Libraries were prepared by immunoSEQ multiplex PCR; TCRdb keeps only in-frame clonotypes and omits some of them. This sample carries around 270,000 clones, roughly nine tenths of them seen once, and the ten largest clones take just under 3%.

V usage is TRBV5-8 and J usage is TRBJ2-2; the match to TRBD1 covers 8 bases. This clonotype originated in a person aged 18-60 years who received the Ad26.COV2.S COVID-19 vaccine or a placebo. This specimen consisted of peripheral blood, obtained in a trial of Ad26.COV2.S vaccine versus placebo. The CDR3 DNA sequence: TGTGCCAGCAGCTTGTATATCGGACAGGGAGTAAATACCGGGGAGCTGTTTTTT. This translates into CASSLYIGQGVNTGELFF.